Following are 2 T cell receptor beta chains from one sample sequenced in a study of Graves' ophthalmopathy and Graves' hyperthyroidism. Using RNA transcripts, the TCR beta CDR3 regions were amplified. HTBI primers primed a first-round RT-PCR, and a second-round multiplex PCR followed. Using its own MiXCR run on the multiplex PCR reads, TCRdb lists one record per CDR3 protein. The sample lists under 350,000 distinct CDR3 sequences, about 17% occurring once. Sequencing was performed on peripheral blood. The receptors here all came from an adult man with Graves' ophthalmopathy.

This clonotype showed up many times. The rearrangement uses TRBV27 and TRBJ2-7, with a possible D match to TRBD1 (5 bases). The CDR3 covers 12 residues. Trimming shortened V by 7 bases and J by 1 base, and 8 bases separated the two germline ends. Germline values: CDR1 MNHEY, CDR2 SMNVEV (reference sequence). CDR3 region: CASTGNSYEQYF. The DNA of the CDR3 is TGTGCCAGCACAGGGAATTCCTACGAGCAGTACTTC.

There are many counts of this clonotype. The chain links TRBV30 to TRBJ1-6; D gene unclear. Between the trimmed V and J ends, which lost 7 bases and 3 bases, there was a span of 7 bases. Germline V gene lookup returns CDR1 GTSNPN and CDR2 SVGIG (reference sequence). CDR3 length: 12 amino acids. CDR3 region: CASTGYNSPLHF. The CDR3 coding sequence is TGTGCCTCGACGGGCTATAATTCACCCCTCCACTTT.